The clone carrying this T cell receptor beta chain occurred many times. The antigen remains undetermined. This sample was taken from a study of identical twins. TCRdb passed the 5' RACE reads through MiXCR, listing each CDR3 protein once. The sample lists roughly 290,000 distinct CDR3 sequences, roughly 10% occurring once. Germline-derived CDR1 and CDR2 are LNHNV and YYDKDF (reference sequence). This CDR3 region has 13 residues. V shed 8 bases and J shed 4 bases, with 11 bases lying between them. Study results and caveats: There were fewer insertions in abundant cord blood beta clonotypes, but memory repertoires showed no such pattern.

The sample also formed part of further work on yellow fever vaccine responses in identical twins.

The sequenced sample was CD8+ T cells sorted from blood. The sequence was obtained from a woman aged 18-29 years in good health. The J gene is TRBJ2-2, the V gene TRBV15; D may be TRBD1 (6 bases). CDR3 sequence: CATDRLGTGELFF. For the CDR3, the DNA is TGTGCCACCGACAGGTTGGGCACCGGGGAGCTGTTTTTT. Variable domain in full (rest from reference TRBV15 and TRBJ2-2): DAMVIQNPRYQVTQFGKPVTLSCSQTLNHNVMYWYQQKSSQAPKLLFHYYDKDFNNEADTPDNFQSRRPNTSFCFLDIRSPGLGDTAMYLCATDRLGTGELFFGEGSRLTVL.